This section outlines one TCR beta chain sequence together with its context. The record originates from a study of blood T cell repertoires in COVID-19. CDR1 is MDHEN, CDR2 SYDVKM, per germline. V lost 2 bases and J 8 bases, leaving 16 bases between the germline ends. CDR3 size: 15 residues. Profiling relied on immunoSEQ multiplex PCR, and the TCRdb table lists in-frame clones only, not all of them. The sample has about 110,000 clones, 84% seen once. This TCR was recovered from a woman at least 80 years old with active or convalescent COVID-19. The rearrangement links TRBV28 to TRBJ2-1, with D possibly being TRBD2 (6 bases). Sequencing was done on a sample of peripheral blood. CDR3 DNA sequence: TGTGCCAGCAGTTTACGAGCGGTCTCGGGGGATGAGCAGTTCTTC. Its protein is CASSLRAVSGDEQFF.